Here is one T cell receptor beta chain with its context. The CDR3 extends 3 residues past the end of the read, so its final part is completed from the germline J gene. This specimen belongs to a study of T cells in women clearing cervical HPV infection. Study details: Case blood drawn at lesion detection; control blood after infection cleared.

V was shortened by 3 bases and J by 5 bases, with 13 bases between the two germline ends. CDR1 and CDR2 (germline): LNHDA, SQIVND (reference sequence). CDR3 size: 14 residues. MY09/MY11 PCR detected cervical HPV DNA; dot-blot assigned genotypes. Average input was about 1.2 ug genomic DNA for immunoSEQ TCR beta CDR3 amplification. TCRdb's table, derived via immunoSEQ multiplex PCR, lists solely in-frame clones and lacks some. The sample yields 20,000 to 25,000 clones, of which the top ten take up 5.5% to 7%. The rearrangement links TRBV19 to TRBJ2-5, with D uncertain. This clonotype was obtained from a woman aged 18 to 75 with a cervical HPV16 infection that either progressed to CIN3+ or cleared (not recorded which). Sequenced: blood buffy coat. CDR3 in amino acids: CASSMQAGLETQYF. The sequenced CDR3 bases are TGTGCCAGTAGTATGCAAGCCGGGTTGGAGACC.